The 25 T cell receptor beta chains below all came from one sample that was sequenced in a study of identical twins. TCRdb re-called the 5' RACE reads with MiXCR, one entry per CDR3 protein. Of approximately 690,000 distinct CDR3 sequences in the sample, less than 7% were seen once. The material sequenced was naive T cells sorted from blood. These receptors were obtained from a man younger than 35 in good health.

This clonotype was detected many times. The rearrangement joins TRBV12-3 or TRBV12-4 to TRBJ1-5; no definite D call. The CDR3 runs to 13 residues. V was trimmed by 1 base and J by 4 bases, leaving 5 bases between them. CDR3 nucleotide sequence: TGTGCCAGCAGTTTAGGGGTTAATCAGCCCCAGCATTTT. Translating gives CASSLGVNQPQHF.

The genes are TRBV12-3 or TRBV12-4 and TRBJ2-2; TRBD2 matches 11 bases. Trimming at V came to 5 bases and at J to 5 bases, leaving 10 bases not matched to a gene. The CDR3 has 17 amino acids. In DNA form, the CDR3 reads TGTGCCAGCAGTCGATCCGGACTAGCGGGCGCTACCGGGGAGCTGTTTTTT. It specifies CASSRSGLAGATGELFF.

The genes are TRBV28 and TRBJ2-7; D not resolved. This CDR3 contains 15 residues. Trimming cost V 6 bases and J 7 bases, with 22 bases left between them. Germline lookup yields CDR1 MDHEN and CDR2 SYDVKM. For the CDR3, the DNA is TGTGCCAGCAGCCCTCCCCGGAGTGTCCTTGGTGAGCAGTACTTC. It yields the protein CASSPPRSVLGEQYF.

This clonotype was recorded many times. This chain joins TRBV12-3 or TRBV12-4 and TRBJ2-7, with 10 bases matching TRBD1. V was clipped by 1 base and J by 6 bases; unmatched bases: 3. The CDR3 spans 14 residues. The DNA for the CDR3 is TGTGCCAGCAGTTTAGAGGACAGGGGGGGCGAGCAGTACTTC. Translation: CASSLEDRGGEQYF.

This clonotype was seen many times. The chain joins TRBV10-3 to TRBJ2-1; D unclear. This CDR3 spans 11 amino acids. Germline CDR1 and CDR2: ENHRY and SYGVKD. V gave up 7 bases and J gave up 7 bases, with 8 bases separating them. Here the CDR3 reads CAITEGNEQFF. CDR3 in DNA: TGTGCCATCACCGAAGGGAATGAGCAGTTCTTC.

The CDR3 sequence: CAYRGQGTQYF. The CDR3 bases are TGTGCCTACCGGGGGCAGGGGACCCAGTACTTC. This chain links TRBV11-2 with TRBJ2-5, with D perhaps TRBD1 or TRBD2 (6 bases each). This CDR3 comprises 11 residues. V was pared by 11 bases and J by 7 bases, with 14 bases between. The germline gives CDR1 SGHAT, CDR2 FQNNGV.

CDR3 sequence: CASSPGLAGVGGETQYF. In DNA, the CDR3 is TGTGCCAGCTCCCCAGGACTAGCGGGAGTAGGAGGAGAGACCCAGTACTTC. The chain uses TRBV18 and TRBJ2-5; TRBD2 agrees at 13 bases. The CDR3 has 17 amino acids. Germline CDR1 reads KGHSH; CDR2 reads LQKENI. The V gene end was trimmed by 6 bases and the J gene end by 4 bases; junction bases not matched to a gene: 11.

This clonotype was observed a handful of times. The chain joins TRBV5-1 to TRBJ2-3, with 9 positions matching TRBD1. Germline lookup yields CDR1 SGHRS and CDR2 YFSETQ. The CDR3 covers 15 residues. V dropped 3 bases and J dropped 6; count of bases not matched to a gene: 8. CDR3 sequence (DNA): TGCGCCAGCAGCTCACAGGGGGCGCCTTTGGATACGCAGTATTTT. This encodes CASSSQGAPLDTQYF.

This clonotype was counted ten times or more. The chain carries TRBV20-1 and TRBJ2-7, with 7 bases that match TRBD1. This CDR3 has 14 residues. CDR1 is DFQATT, CDR2 SNEGSKA, per germline (reference sequence). Trimming took 6 bases from V and 2 from J; bases not matched to a gene: 10. The CDR3 DNA sequence: TGCAGTGCCCCATCCCCCGGGACAGCCTACGAGCAGTACTTC. Translating it yields CSAPSPGTAYEQYF.

This chain links TRBV5-1 with TRBJ2-2; either TRBD1 or TRBD2 may fit D (5 bases each). This CDR3 is built from 18 residues. Trimming took 4 bases from V and 2 from J, leaving 21 bases between them. The germline gives CDR1 SGHRS, CDR2 YFSETQ. CDR3 protein: CASSLGLRGTSNTGELFF. CDR3 DNA: TGCGCCAGCAGCCTAGGACTCCGAGGGACCTCTAACACCGGGGAGCTGTTTTTT.

This clonotype appeared a few times. The chain is built from TRBV7-9 and TRBJ1-1; no firm D call. The V gene lost 7 bases and the J gene lost 1 base, with 4 bases spanning the gap. The germline V gene encodes CDR1 SEHNR and CDR2 FQNEAQ (reference sequence). CDR3 length equals 11 residues. CDR3 bases: TGTGCCAGCATGACGAACACTGAAGCTTTCTTT. Encoded protein: CASMTNTEAFF.

This clonotype was found many times. The chain is built from TRBV20-1 and TRBJ2-7; 7 bases map to TRBD1. The CDR3 is 15 residues long. CDR1 is DFQATT, CDR2 SNEGSKA, per germline (reference sequence). Losses at the gene ends were 7 bases for V and 1 base for J; bases not matched to a gene: 13. CDR3 residues: CSVGGRDSYSYEQYF. The CDR3 DNA reads TGCAGTGTCGGAGGCCGGGACAGCTATTCCTACGAGCAGTACTTC.

This clonotype has just one count. This rearrangement joins TRBV20-1 to TRBJ2-1; the match to TRBD1 covers 7 bases. This CDR3 region has 18 residues. With 0 bases clipped from V and 1 base from J, the junction kept 12 bases outside the gene matches. Germline values: CDR1 DFQATT, CDR2 SNEGSKA (reference sequence). CDR3 sequence (DNA): TGCAGTGCTAGAGATGTCAGGTCCTCACAGGGGTCCTACAATGAGCAGTTCTTC. Translating gives CSARDVRSSQGSYNEQFF.

This clonotype was recorded at least ten times. The chain is built from TRBV15 and TRBJ2-7; D is possibly TRBD1 (6 bases). V dropped 5 bases and J dropped 5 bases, with 10 bases sitting between them. From germline, CDR1 is LNHNV and CDR2 YYDKDF (reference sequence). There are 12 residues in the CDR3. The CDR3 region has the DNA TGTGCCACCAGCGAGGGGGTCGACGAGCAGTACTTC. Protein: CATSEGVDEQYF.

The chain is built from TRBV7-2 and TRBJ2-1; 8 bases match TRBD2. CDR1 SGHTA and CDR2 FQGNSA come from the germline V gene. J lost 7 bases, V lost 3 bases, and 5 bases had no gene match. The CDR3 runs to 14 residues. The CDR3 nucleotides read TGTGCCAGCAGCTTCGCGGGAGGTAGTAATGAGCAGTTCTTC. It codes for CASSFAGGSNEQFF.

This clonotype has ten or more counts. The CDR3 reads CASSLGTTRANEQFF. The DNA for the CDR3 is TGTGCCAGCAGCTTAGGGACCACGCGTGCGAATGAGCAGTTCTTC. The chain joins TRBV11-2 to TRBJ2-1, with D unclear. The V gene's germline CDR1 is SGHAT and CDR2 FQNNGV. The V end lost 1 base, the J end lost 7 bases, and 14 bases lay between the germline ends. The CDR3 length is 15 residues. The full variable domain, rest sourced from reference TRBV11-2 and TRBJ2-1, is EAGVAQSPRYKIIEKRQSVAFWCNPISGHATLYWYQQILGQGPKLLIQFQNNGVVDDSQLPKDRFSAERLKGVDSTLKIQPAKLEDSAVYLCASSLGTTRANEQFFGPGTRLTVL.

The chain is built from TRBV27 and TRBJ2-1; D is possibly TRBD2 (6 bases). Germline CDR1 is MNHEY and CDR2 is SMNVEV (reference sequence). The CDR3 has 15 residues. The V end lost 7 bases, the J end lost 2 bases, and 15 bases lay between the germline ends. CDR3 residues: CASTTVGGTYNEQFF. The CDR3 nucleotides are TGTGCCAGCACCACCGTGGGCGGGACCTACAATGAGCAGTTCTTC.

This clonotype was observed at least ten times. This chain connects TRBV29-1 to TRBJ2-5; possible D gene TRBD1, 5 bases. Trimming shortened V by 7 bases and J by 3 bases, and 12 bases separated the two germline ends. The CDR3 has 12 residues. Germline values: CDR1 SQVTM, CDR2 ANQGSEA. Written as DNA, the CDR3 is TGCAGCGCGCGGACAAATAAAGAGACCCAGTACTTC. Translation gives CSARTNKETQYF. The full variable domain, in which reference TRBV29-1 and TRBJ2-5 provide the parts outside the CDR3, is SAVISQKPSRDICQRGTSLTIQCQVDSQVTMMFWYRQQPGQSLTLIATANQGSEATYESGFVIDKFPISRPNLTFSTLTVSNMSPEDSSIYLCSARTNKETQYFGPGTRLLVL.

At least ten counts were recorded for this clonotype. The chain recombines TRBV20-1 with TRBJ1-3, with D unclear. From germline, CDR1 is DFQATT and CDR2 SNEGSKA (reference sequence). The germline V and J ends were trimmed by 3 bases and 0 bases, with 9 bases remaining between them. This CDR3 spans 14 amino acids. CDR3 residues: CSASTSPSGNTIYF. The CDR3 DNA follows: TGCAGTGCTAGTACTTCCCCCTCTGGAAACACCATATATTTT.

Regarding this clonotype: This likely reflects a read error, since a far larger clone is one base away. This rearrangement joins TRBV5-1 to TRBJ1-1; D ambiguous. CDR1 and CDR2 (germline): SGHRS, YFSETQ. The CDR3 runs 11 residues. The CDR3 sequence is CSSSLRGEAFF. CDR3 coding DNA: TGCTCCAGCAGCTTGCGGGGTGAAGCTTTCTTT.

The table lists this clonotype with many counts. The chain couples TRBV5-1 to TRBJ1-6; 7 bases are a match to TRBD1. The CDR3 loop spans 16 amino acids. Germline CDR1 is SGHRS and CDR2 is YFSETQ. V lost 4 bases and J lost 9; bases outside the gene matches: 13. The CDR3 nucleotides read TGCGCCAGCAGCCCACAGGGGTCAGGGTTGGCTTCACCCCTCCACTTT. It encodes CASSPQGSGLASPLHF.

This clonotype came up a few times. CDR3 in amino acids: CASSQATGAATEAFF. The DNA of the CDR3 is TGCGCCAGCAGCCAAGCGACAGGGGCGGCCACTGAAGCTTTCTTT. The chain recombines TRBV4-1 with TRBJ1-1; TRBD1 matches at 8 bases. Germline trimming cut 1 base from V and 4 bases from J; bases unmatched to any gene: 5. The CDR3 covers 15 residues. Germline values: CDR1 MGHRA, CDR2 YSYEKL.

There are many counts of this clonotype. The J gene is TRBJ2-2, the V gene TRBV7-8, with D hard to call. Trimming left V 2 bases short and J 4 bases short, with 14 bases between. The germline gives CDR1 SGHVS, CDR2 FQNEAQ. The CDR3 is made up of 16 amino acids. The CDR3: CASSLNPSGPTGELFF. The CDR3 DNA is TGTGCCAGCAGCTTAAATCCCTCAGGACCCACCGGGGAGCTGTTTTTT. Full variable domain (missing parts from reference TRBV7-8 and TRBJ2-2): GAGVSQSPRYKVAKRGQDVALRCDPISGHVSLFWYQQALGQGPEFLTYFQNEAQLDKSGLPSDRFFAERPEGSVSTLKIQRTQQEDSAVYLCASSLNPSGPTGELFFGEGSRLTVL.

This clonotype was detected ten times or more. The CDR3 region is CASSLAGGDLRFF. Written as DNA, the CDR3 is TGTGCCAGCAGTTTAGCCGGAGGCGATCTCCGGTTCTTC. The rearrangement joins TRBV12-3 or TRBV12-4 to TRBJ2-1; D perhaps matches TRBD2 (5 bases). The CDR3 is 13 residues long. The V gene lost 0 bases and the J gene lost 15 bases, with 15 bases spanning the gap.

The V gene is TRBV24-1, the J gene TRBJ2-1; D not certain. Trimming removed 5 bases from V and 4 bases from J, with 11 bases in between. This CDR3 is 14 amino acids long. CDR1 and CDR2 (germline): KGHDR, SFDVKD. This CDR3 reads CATSVSATYNEQFF. In DNA form, the CDR3 reads TGTGCCACCAGTGTCTCGGCGACTTACAATGAGCAGTTCTTC.